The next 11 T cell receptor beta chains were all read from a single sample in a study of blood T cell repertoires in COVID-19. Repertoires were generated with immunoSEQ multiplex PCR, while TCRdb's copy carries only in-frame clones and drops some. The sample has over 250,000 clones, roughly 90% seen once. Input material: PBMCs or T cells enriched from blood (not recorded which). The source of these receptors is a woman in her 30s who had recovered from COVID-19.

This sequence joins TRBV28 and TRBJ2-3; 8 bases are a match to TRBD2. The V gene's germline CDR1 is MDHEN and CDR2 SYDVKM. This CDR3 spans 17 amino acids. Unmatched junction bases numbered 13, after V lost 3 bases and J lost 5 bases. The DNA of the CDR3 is TGTGCCAGCAGTTTTGGCCTAGCGGGCGGGGGAGGAGATACGCAGTATTTT. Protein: CASSFGLAGGGGDTQYF.

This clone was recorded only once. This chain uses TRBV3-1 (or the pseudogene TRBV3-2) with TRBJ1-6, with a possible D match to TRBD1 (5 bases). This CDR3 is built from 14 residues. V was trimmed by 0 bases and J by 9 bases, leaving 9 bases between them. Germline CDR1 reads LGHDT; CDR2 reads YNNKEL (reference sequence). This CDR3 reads CASSQDGRVSPLHF. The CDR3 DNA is TGTGCCAGCAGCCAAGATGGCAGGGTTTCACCCCTCCACTTT.

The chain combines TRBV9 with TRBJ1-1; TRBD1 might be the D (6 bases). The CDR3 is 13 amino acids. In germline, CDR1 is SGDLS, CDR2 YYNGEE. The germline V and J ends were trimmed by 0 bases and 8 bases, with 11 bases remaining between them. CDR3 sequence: CASSVVGQPEAFF. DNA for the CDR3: TGTGCCAGCAGCGTAGTGGGACAACCCGAAGCTTTCTTT.

CDR3 DNA: TGTGCCAGCAGCTTAGATCGACAGGTCGATCGCTACACCTTC. It translates to CASSLDRQVDRYTF. This chain connects TRBV7-8 to TRBJ1-2; tentative D call: TRBD1 (6 bases). This CDR3 contains 14 residues. Trimming took off 1 base at V and 9 bases at J, with 15 bases between the two ends. CDR1 SGHVS and CDR2 FQNEAQ come from the germline V gene. Combining the CDR3 with reference TRBV7-8 and TRBJ1-2 gives the whole variable domain GAGVSQSPRYKVAKRGQDVALRCDPISGHVSLFWYQQALGQGPEFLTYFQNEAQLDKSGLPSDRFFAERPEGSVSTLKIQRTQQEDSAVYLCASSLDRQVDRYTFGSGTRLTVV.

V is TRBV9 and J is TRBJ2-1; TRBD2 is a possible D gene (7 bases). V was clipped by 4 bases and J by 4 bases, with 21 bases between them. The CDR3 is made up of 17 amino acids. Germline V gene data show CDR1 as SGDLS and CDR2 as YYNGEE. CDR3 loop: CASSQSEGGSWYNEQFF. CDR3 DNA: TGTGCCAGCAGCCAGAGCGAGGGGGGGTCGTGGTACAATGAGCAGTTCTTC.

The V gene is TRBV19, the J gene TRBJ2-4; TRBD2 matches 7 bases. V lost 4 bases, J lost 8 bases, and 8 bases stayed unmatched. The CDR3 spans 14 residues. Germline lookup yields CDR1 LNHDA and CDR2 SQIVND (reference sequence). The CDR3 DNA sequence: TGTGCCAGTAGTACCCCGGCTGGGGGGGACATTCAGTACTTC. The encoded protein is CASSTPAGGDIQYF. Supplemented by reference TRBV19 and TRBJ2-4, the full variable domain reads DGGITQSPKYLFRKEGQNVTLSCEQNLNHDAMYWYRQDPGQGLRLIYYSQIVNDFQKGDIAEGYSVSREKKESFPLTVTSAQKNPTAFYLCASSTPAGGDIQYFGAGTRLSVL.

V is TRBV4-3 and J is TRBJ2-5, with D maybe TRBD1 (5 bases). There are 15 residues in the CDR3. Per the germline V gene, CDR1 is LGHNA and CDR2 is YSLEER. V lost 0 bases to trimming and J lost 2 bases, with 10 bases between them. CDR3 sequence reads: CASSQDLWTQETQYF. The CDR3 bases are TGCGCCAGCAGCCAAGATCTTTGGACACAAGAGACCCAGTACTTC.

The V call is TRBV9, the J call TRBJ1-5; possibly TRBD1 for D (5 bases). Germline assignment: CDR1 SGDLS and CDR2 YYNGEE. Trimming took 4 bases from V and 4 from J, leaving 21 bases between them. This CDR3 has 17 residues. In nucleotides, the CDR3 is TGTGCCAGCAGCCCCACCGGGGGGGAGGGGCGTAATCAGCCCCAGCATTTT. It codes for CASSPTGGEGRNQPQHF.

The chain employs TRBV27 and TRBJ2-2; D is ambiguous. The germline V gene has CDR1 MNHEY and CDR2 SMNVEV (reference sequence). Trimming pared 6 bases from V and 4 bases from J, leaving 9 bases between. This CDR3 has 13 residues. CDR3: CASSRSGTGELFF. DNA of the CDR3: TGTGCCAGCAGCCGTAGTGGCACCGGGGAGCTGTTTTTT.

Here the CDR3 DNA reads TGTGCCAGTAGTAAAGTCGCGCGGGGGGCTCAGAGCTATGGCTACACCTTC. Translation gives CASSKVARGAQSYGYTF. The chain has TRBV19 and TRBJ1-2, with D possibly matching TRBD1 (6 bases). The CDR3 is 17 residues long. V was shortened by 4 bases and J by 4 bases, with 22 bases between the two germline ends. Germline values: CDR1 LNHDA, CDR2 SQIVND (reference sequence).

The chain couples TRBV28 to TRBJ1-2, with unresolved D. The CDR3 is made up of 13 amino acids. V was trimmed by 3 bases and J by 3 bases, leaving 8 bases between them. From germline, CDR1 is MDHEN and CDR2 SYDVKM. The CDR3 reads CASSFMGYYGYTF. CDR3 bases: TGTGCCAGCAGTTTCATGGGCTACTATGGCTACACCTTC.